These 2 T cell receptor beta chains originate from one sample sequenced in a study of T cells in Graves' hyperthyroidism and ophthalmopathy. Amplified TCR beta CDR3 regions derived from RNA transcripts. First-round RT-PCR with HTBI primers amplified the TCR CDR3 region. TCRdb reanalysed the multiplex PCR reads using MiXCR and keeps one entry per CDR3 protein. In the table there are 750,000 to 900,000 distinct CDR3 sequences, approximately 40% of which are singletons. The sequenced sample consisted of blood. These receptors were taken from a man aged 18-30 years with Graves' hyperthyroidism.

This chain connects TRBV2 to TRBJ2-7; 9 bases agree with TRBD1. Germline V gives CDR1 SNHLY, CDR2 FYNNEI. V was pared by 6 bases and J by 6 bases, with 9 bases of the junction left unmatched. The CDR3 extends over 14 amino acids. The CDR3 sequence: CASSQAGTGFEQYF. In DNA form, the CDR3 reads TGTGCCAGCAGCCAAGCCGGGACAGGGTTCGAGCAGTACTTC.

This clonotype was counted at least ten times. The rearrangement links TRBV29-1 to TRBJ2-5; 7 positions match TRBD1. Trimming cost V 7 bases and J 5 bases; bases outside gene matches: 1. Germline V gene data show CDR1 as SQVTM and CDR2 as ANQGSEA. The CDR3 runs to 10 residues. CDR3 loop: CSEGAETQYF. The DNA of the CDR3 is TGCAGCGAGGGGGCGGAGACCCAGTACTTC.